These 17 T cell receptor beta chains originate from one sample sequenced in a study of control samples from healthy donors and cancer patients. TCRdb's table, derived via immunoSEQ multiplex PCR, lists solely in-frame clones and lacks some. The repertoire includes around 100,000 clones, 92% of them detected once, and 3% sits in the top ten. Sequencing was carried out using blood. All receptors derive from a human donor in good health. The donor label of this sample is uncertain.

This clone turned up a few times. The chain couples TRBV2 to TRBJ1-3; D is uncertain. The germline CDR1 and CDR2 sequences are SNHLY and FYNNEI. CDR3 length equals 12 residues. V was cut by 4 bases and J by 8 bases, with 9 bases left in between. The CDR3 reads CASSALGDTIYF. The CDR3 DNA reads TGTGCCAGCAGTGCCCTTGGGGACACCATATATTTT.

The rearrangement uses TRBV6-6 and TRBJ1-3, with unresolved D. The ends were cut back, 4 bases at V and 2 bases at J, with 15 bases in the middle. The germline V gene encodes CDR1 MNHNY and CDR2 SVGAGI (reference sequence). The CDR3 covers 16 residues. The CDR3 coding sequence is TGTGCCAGCAGTTCCCGGACGGAGGCGACTGGAAACACCATATATTTT. Translation gives CASSSRTEATGNTIYF.

The chain joins TRBV5-1 to TRBJ2-7, with TRBD1 identical over 9 bases. The germline V gene encodes CDR1 SGHRS and CDR2 YFSETQ. The CDR3 totals 16 residues. After removal of 4 bases from V and 3 bases from J, the junction contained 11 bases not matched to a gene. CDR3 region: CASSPTGTGRYYEQYF. The CDR3 DNA reads TGCGCCAGCAGCCCGACCGGGACAGGGCGATACTACGAGCAGTACTTC.

This clone appeared once. The chain carries TRBV6-5 and TRBJ1-1; D possibly corresponds to TRBD1 (5 bases). V lost 5 bases, J lost 10 bases, and 17 bases lay in between. The CDR3 covers 13 residues. CDR1 is MNHEY and CDR2 is SVGAGI in the germline V gene. The CDR3 sequence: CASSTQGINSAFF. DNA for the CDR3: TGTGCCAGCAGTACGCAGGGTATCAACTCAGCTTTCTTT.

This sequence joins TRBV15 and TRBJ1-5; D is perhaps TRBD1 (5 bases). V shed 0 bases and J shed 6 bases, with 12 bases lying between them. Germline assignment: CDR1 LNHNV and CDR2 YYDKDF (reference sequence). The CDR3 extends over 15 amino acids. In nucleotides, the CDR3 is TGTGCCACCAGCAGAGATATGGGGCGAGGTCAGCCCCAGCATTTT. It encodes CATSRDMGRGQPQHF.

The chain employs TRBV6-5 and TRBJ2-2; the match to TRBD1 covers 11 bases. V dropped 4 bases and J dropped 5; count of bases not matched to a gene: 3. Germline CDR1 reads MNHEY; CDR2 reads SVGAGI. The CDR3 is 15 amino acids. Here the CDR3 reads CASSFGTGGTGELFF. The CDR3 DNA reads TGTGCCAGCAGTTTCGGGACAGGGGGGACCGGGGAGCTGTTTTTT.

The chain couples TRBV5-1 to TRBJ1-2; tentative D call: TRBD1 (6 bases). V was trimmed by 4 bases and J by 4 bases, leaving 11 bases between them. From germline, CDR1 is SGHRS and CDR2 YFSETQ. The CDR3 length is 13 residues. The CDR3 protein is CASSLDSGYGYTF. Here the CDR3 DNA reads TGCGCCAGCAGCCTGGACAGCGGCTATGGCTACACCTTC.

This rearrangement joins TRBV10-1 to TRBJ2-1; 8 bases fit TRBD2. Trimming took 6 bases from V and 7 from J; bases not matched to a gene: 8. The length of the CDR3 is 14 residues. Germline V gives CDR1 WNHNN, CDR2 SYGVQD (reference sequence). The DNA of the CDR3 is TGCGCCAGCAGCGTTGCGGAGCGGGGGAATGAGCAGTTCTTC. This sequence encodes CASSVAERGNEQFF.

V usage is TRBV9 and J usage is TRBJ1-5; 10 positions match TRBD1. This CDR3 region has 12 residues. V was clipped by 7 bases and J by 5 bases; unmatched bases: 0. Per the germline V gene, CDR1 is SGDLS and CDR2 is YYNGEE. The CDR3 DNA is TGTGCCAGCGGACAGGGGGATCAGCCCCAGCATTTT. Protein sequence: CASGQGDQPQHF.

V usage is TRBV19 and J usage is TRBJ1-2; maybe TRBD1 (5 bases). Germline V gene sequence: CDR1 LNHDA, CDR2 SQIVND (reference sequence). The CDR3 loop spans 11 amino acids. Between the trimmed V and J ends, which lost 8 bases and 6 bases, there was a span of 10 bases. The DNA of the CDR3 is TGTGCCAGTCGACAGAACAATGGCTACACCTTC. As protein: CASRQNNGYTF.

This clone is a singleton in its sample. This chain links TRBV5-8 with TRBJ2-3, with D unclear. Germline CDR1 reads SGHTS; CDR2 reads YDEGEE. Trimming removed 3 bases at V and 1 base at J, with 3 bases between. This CDR3 has 12 amino acids. The CDR3 bases are TGTGCCAGCAGCTCCGGCACAGATACGCAGTATTTT. It yields the protein CASSSGTDTQYF.

The genes are TRBV12-3 or TRBV12-4 and TRBJ1-2; D is unclear. The CDR3 loop spans 13 amino acids. V gave up 8 bases and J gave up 2 bases, with 12 bases separating them. The CDR3 DNA sequence: TGTGCCAGCGGCCCGGGTTCAAACTATGGCTACACCTTC. It codes for CASGPGSNYGYTF.

The genes are TRBV12-5 and TRBJ1-5; unclear D gene. Trimming stripped 1 base from V and 4 bases from J, with 11 bases between. Germline CDR1 and CDR2: LGHNT and FRNRAP. This CDR3 is built from 15 residues. CDR3 protein: CASGLGGGDNQPQHF. Written as DNA, the CDR3 is TGTGCTAGTGGTTTGGGGGGAGGTGATAATCAGCCCCAGCATTTT.

The chain is built from TRBV11-2 and TRBJ1-3; TRBD1 matches 7 bases. The germline CDR1 and CDR2 sequences are SGHAT and FQNNGV. The CDR3 spans 16 residues. The V segment lost 5 bases and the J segment 4 bases; nucleotides outside the gene matches: 11. In DNA form, the CDR3 reads TGTGCCAGCAGCCCCCAACCTCCGGGACAGGGAAACACCATATATTTT. This encodes CASSPQPPGQGNTIYF.

The chain couples TRBV27 to TRBJ1-5; perhaps TRBD1 as D (6 bases). V gave up 6 bases and J gave up 0 bases, with 12 bases separating them. This CDR3 region has 15 residues. The germline gives CDR1 MNHEY, CDR2 SMNVEV (reference sequence). CDR3 DNA: TGTGCCAGCAGAGGACAGCCGAATAGCAATCAGCCCCAGCATTTT. Its translation: CASRGQPNSNQPQHF.

This clone was seen only once. This chain connects TRBV7-2 to TRBJ1-1, with 8 bases matching TRBD1. Germline V gene lookup returns CDR1 SGHTA and CDR2 FQGNSA. The CDR3 has 17 amino acids. V dropped 4 bases and J dropped 2; count of bases not matched to a gene: 12. CDR3 nucleotides: TGTGCCAGCAGCTCACCATCGACAGGGGACTTCAACACTGAAGCTTTCTTT. It specifies CASSSPSTGDFNTEAFF.

The rearrangement uses TRBV7-9 and TRBJ1-5; tentatively, D is TRBD1 (5 bases). CDR3 length equals 14 residues. V was cut by 0 bases and J by 4 bases, with 7 bases left in between. CDR1 is SEHNR and CDR2 is FQNEAQ in the germline V gene (reference sequence). Written as DNA, the CDR3 is TGTGCCAGCAGCTTAGCGGGGCGGAATCAGCCCCAGCATTTT. Encoded protein: CASSLAGRNQPQHF.